The 32 T cell receptor beta chains presented below share a single source sample, sequenced in a study of identical twins. TCRdb re-analysed the 5' RACE reads in MiXCR, keeping a single row per CDR3 protein. The sample holds approximately 240,000 distinct CDR3 sequences, about 14% seen once. Sequencing was done on a sample of memory (CD45RO+) T cells sorted from blood. The source of these receptors is a woman younger than 35 in good health.

This clonotype was counted only a few times. The chain uses TRBV7-6 and TRBJ2-2; possibly TRBD2 for D (6 bases). This CDR3 comprises 14 residues. Germline lookup yields CDR1 SGHVS and CDR2 FNYEAQ. Trimming removed 5 bases from V and 6 bases from J, with 13 bases in between. The CDR3 region has the DNA TGTGCCAGCAGCCTGAGATGGGACTCCGGGGAGCTGTTTTTT. This translates into CASSLRWDSGELFF. Full variable domain (missing parts from reference TRBV7-6 and TRBJ2-2): GAGVSQSPRYKVTKRGQDVALRCDPISGHVSLYWYRQALGQGPEFLTYFNYEAQQDKSGLPNDRFSAERPEGSISTLTIQRTEQRDSAMYRCASSLRWDSGELFFGEGSRLTVL.

This clonotype came up a few times. This chain uses TRBV29-1 with TRBJ2-5, with D hard to call. Germline V gene sequence: CDR1 SQVTM, CDR2 ANQGSEA. CDR3 length: 11 residues. V was clipped by 4 bases and J by 5 bases, with 8 bases between them. The CDR3 region is CSVVLGETQYF. For the CDR3, the DNA is TGCAGCGTTGTACTGGGGGAGACCCAGTACTTC. The full variable domain, in which reference TRBV29-1 and TRBJ2-5 provide the parts outside the CDR3, is SAVISQKPSRDICQRGTSLTIQCQVDSQVTMMFWYRQQPGQSLTLIATANQGSEATYESGFVIDKFPISRPNLTFSTLTVSNMSPEDSSIYLCSVVLGETQYFGPGTRLLVL.

This clonotype has ten or more counts. This chain uses TRBV20-1 with TRBJ1-2; D might be TRBD1 (6 bases). V dropped 6 bases and J dropped 8 bases, with 13 bases sitting between them. The CDR3 contains 11 residues. Looked up from germline, CDR1 is DFQATT and CDR2 is SNEGSKA (reference sequence). In DNA form, the CDR3 reads TGCAGTGCAATAACAGGGTCCGGCTACACCTTC. Its translation: CSAITGSGYTF.

Of note for this clonotype: Possible read error: a much larger clone is one base away. The V call is TRBV12-3 or TRBV12-4, the J call TRBJ2-1, with 7 nucleotides matching TRBD1. V was clipped by 10 bases and J by 9 bases; unmatched bases: 9. This CDR3 contains 12 residues. The CDR3 region is CANTRGQVEQFF. In nucleotides, the CDR3 is TGTGCCAACACCAGAGGACAGGTTGAGCAGTTCTTC.

This clonotype showed up just a few times. The chain combines TRBV15 with TRBJ1-4, with 7 bases that match TRBD1. This CDR3 spans 16 amino acids. V gave up 4 bases and J gave up 7 bases; unmatched junction bases: 12. Germline V gives CDR1 LNHNV, CDR2 YYDKDF (reference sequence). This CDR3 is CATSIGIRQGIEKLFF. The CDR3 DNA is TGTGCCACCAGCATCGGAATCCGACAGGGTATTGAAAAACTGTTTTTT.

A remark on this clonotype: The junction departs from germline at one end; a sequencing error may be responsible. This chain links TRBV12-3 or TRBV12-4 with TRBJ2-5; TRBD2 matches 7 bases. This CDR3 region has 16 residues. CDR3 amino acids: CASRGWGGTKEEAQYF. The CDR3 DNA follows: TGTGCCAGCAGGGGATGGGGGGGGACTAAGGAAGAGGCCCAGTACTTC.

This clonotype was counted only a few times. The gene calls are TRBV20-1 and TRBJ2-7; D may be TRBD1 (6 bases). Deletions cut 3 bases from V and 3 bases from J, with 12 bases between. The CDR3 sequence is 13 residues long. The germline V gene has CDR1 DFQATT and CDR2 SNEGSKA (reference sequence). The CDR3 nucleotides read TGCAGTGCTAGGTCTGGGGGCCACTACGAGCAGTACTTC. It encodes CSARSGGHYEQYF.

This clonotype was detected only a few times. This chain joins TRBV4-1 and TRBJ1-1; D ambiguous. This CDR3 region has 13 residues. Trimming took off 1 base at V and 8 bases at J, with 11 bases between the two ends. The V gene's germline CDR1 is MGHRA and CDR2 YSYEKL. CDR3 protein: CASSQVGTPEAFF. In nucleotides, the CDR3 is TGCGCCAGCAGCCAAGTTGGCACCCCAGAAGCTTTCTTT.

The V and J genes are TRBV20-1 and TRBJ2-7; maybe TRBD2 (6 bases). V was clipped by 5 bases and J by 7 bases, with 18 bases between them. Per germline, CDR1 DFQATT and CDR2 SNEGSKA (reference sequence). The CDR3 length is 13 residues. The CDR3 region has the DNA TGCAGTGCTCAGAGGGAACTAGCTAGGGAGCAGTACTTC. Residues: CSAQRELAREQYF.

The CDR3 sequence: CASSLGQGNGYTF. The CDR3 DNA sequence: TGCGCCAGCAGCTTGGGACAGGGGAATGGCTACACCTTC. The chain couples TRBV5-1 to TRBJ1-2; TRBD1 matches 8 bases. J was trimmed by 6 bases and V by 0 bases; bases with no gene match: 1. Per the germline V gene, CDR1 is SGHRS and CDR2 is YFSETQ. The CDR3 loop spans 13 amino acids. The whole variable domain, filled in from reference TRBV5-1 and TRBJ1-2, reads KAGVTQTPRYLIKTRGQQVTLSCSPISGHRSVSWYQQTPGQGLQFLFEYFSETQRNKGNFPGRFSGRQFSNSRSEMNVSTLELGDSALYLCASSLGQGNGYTFGSGTRLTVV.

This rearrangement joins TRBV29-1 to TRBJ2-5, with TRBD2 matching 10 bases. Trimming took 7 bases from V and 1 from J; bases not matched to a gene: 21. The CDR3 loop spans 19 amino acids. Germline V gene lookup returns CDR1 SQVTM and CDR2 ANQGSEA. The CDR3 DNA sequence: TGCAGCGCTTGCGCCATACCGGGACTAGCGCGCGGGGGCCAAGAGACCCAGTACTTC. Amino acids: CSACAIPGLARGGQETQYF.

This clonotype was observed a few times. This chain connects TRBV11-2 to TRBJ1-4, with 7 bases matching TRBD1. This CDR3 region has 18 residues. J was trimmed by 0 bases and V by 6 bases; bases with no gene match: 13. Per the germline V gene, CDR1 is SGHAT and CDR2 is FQNNGV. The CDR3 reads CASSLFGQAFTTNEKLFF. The CDR3 DNA sequence: TGTGCCAGCAGTTTATTCGGACAGGCGTTCACAACTAATGAAAAACTGTTTTTT.

The genes are TRBV7-9 and TRBJ1-1, with D perhaps matching TRBD1 (5 bases). Trimming shortened V by 7 bases and J by 0 bases, and 18 bases separated the two germline ends. The CDR3 is 16 residues long. Germline V CDR1 and CDR2: SEHNR, FQNEAQ (reference sequence). CDR3 sequence reads: CASNVLGRGMNTEAFF. In nucleotides, the CDR3 is TGTGCCAGCAACGTCCTGGGACGGGGGATGAACACTGAAGCTTTCTTT.

The gene calls are TRBV6-5 and TRBJ2-4; possibly TRBD1 or TRBD2 for D (5 bases each). Germline CDR1 is MNHEY and CDR2 is SVGAGI. Trimming shortened V by 3 bases and J by 8 bases, and 11 bases separated the two germline ends. The CDR3 runs to 13 residues. Here the CDR3 reads CASSYVWGHIQYF. The CDR3 nucleotides read TGTGCCAGCAGTTATGTTTGGGGACACATTCAGTACTTC.

The chain employs TRBV11-2 and TRBJ2-5, with TRBD1 matching over 9 bases. Trimming took 3 bases from V and 5 from J; bases not matched to a gene: 4. CDR3 size: 14 residues. The germline gives CDR1 SGHAT, CDR2 FQNNGV. Here the CDR3 DNA reads TGTGCCAGCAGCTTGGGACAGGGATGGGAGACCCAGTACTTC. This sequence encodes CASSLGQGWETQYF.

The sample holds many counts of this clonotype. The chain employs TRBV2 and TRBJ2-1; TRBD2 matches 7 bases. The germline CDR1 and CDR2 sequences are SNHLY and FYNNEI. This CDR3 spans 14 amino acids. Trimming cost V 7 bases and J 5 bases; bases outside gene matches: 8. CDR3 sequence reads: CASNREAGHNEQFF. The CDR3 DNA sequence: TGTGCCAGCAATCGGGAAGCGGGGCACAATGAGCAGTTCTTC. Variable domain in full (rest from reference TRBV2 and TRBJ2-1): EPEVTQTPSHQVTQMGQEVILRCVPISNHLYFYWYRQILGQKVEFLVSFYNNEISEKSEIFDDQFSVERPDGSNFTLKIRSTKLEDSAMYFCASNREAGHNEQFFGPGTRLTVL.

This clonotype was counted between two and nine times. The chain uses TRBV20-1 and TRBJ1-1; D remains unclear. The CDR3 has 12 residues. Germline lookup yields CDR1 DFQATT and CDR2 SNEGSKA (reference sequence). Trimming shortened V by 2 bases and J by 4 bases, and 8 bases separated the two germline ends. The CDR3 DNA sequence: TGCAGTGCTAGACTGGTACCCACTGAAGCTTTCTTT. Translating gives CSARLVPTEAFF.

This clonotype was seen many times. The gene calls are TRBV18 and TRBJ2-1; 11 bases map to TRBD1. V dropped 6 bases and J dropped 7; count of bases not matched to a gene: 2. The CDR3 is 13 amino acids. The germline CDR1 and CDR2 sequences are KGHSH and LQKENI. CDR3 DNA: TGTGCCAGCTCGGGACAGGGGGGAAATGAGCAGTTCTTC. Its protein product is CASSGQGGNEQFF.

This clonotype was counted a few times. This chain joins TRBV5-1 and TRBJ2-1; D gene unclear. The V gene's germline CDR1 is SGHRS and CDR2 YFSETQ. The CDR3 spans 15 residues. V was pared by 4 bases and J by 5 bases, with 16 bases between. The CDR3 coding sequence is TGCGCCAGCAGCCCTGAGGAGACTCTAAACAATGAGCAGTTCTTC. This translates into CASSPEETLNNEQFF.

This rearrangement joins TRBV5-4 to TRBJ1-2; perhaps TRBD1 as D (6 bases). With 3 bases removed from V and 2 bases from J, the gap between germline ends came to 14 bases. Germline CDR1 reads SGHNT; CDR2 reads YYREEE (reference sequence). The CDR3 covers 15 residues. The CDR3 sequence is CASSSGERLNYGYTF. The CDR3 bases are TGTGCCAGCAGCTCAGGGGAGAGGCTAAACTATGGCTACACCTTC.

This clonotype was observed a few times. V is TRBV3-1 and J is TRBJ1-3, with D hard to call. The V end was cut by 0 bases, the J end by 2 bases, with 8 bases between. Germline values: CDR1 LGHDT, CDR2 YNNKEL (reference sequence). CDR3 length equals 15 residues. Here the CDR3 DNA reads TGTGCCAGCAGCCAAGAGAAGATAACTGGAAACACCATATATTTT. This translates into CASSQEKITGNTIYF.

As for this clonotype: The junction does not match germline at one end; this may be a read error. CDR3 DNA: TGCAGTGCTAGAGATATCTACGGTGCCTTC. Amino acids: CSARDIYGAF. The chain carries TRBV20-1 and TRBJ1-2, with unresolved D. The germline gives CDR1 DFQATT, CDR2 SNEGSKA (reference sequence). The CDR3 covers 10 residues.

The V call is TRBV10-3, the J call TRBJ2-3; D may correspond to TRBD1 or TRBD2 (7 bases each). CDR3 length: 14 residues. Germline loops: CDR1 ENHRY, CDR2 SYGVKD. The V gene lost 6 bases and the J gene lost 2 bases, with 12 bases spanning the gap. CDR3 DNA sequence: TGTGCCATCAGCAGGGGGGGCGACACAGATACGCAGTATTTT. Protein: CAISRGGDTDTQYF.

This clonotype was found a few times. The chain couples TRBV12-3 or TRBV12-4 to TRBJ2-1; TRBD1 might be the D (6 bases). The CDR3 totals 13 residues. The ends were cut back, 4 bases at V and 6 bases at J, with 10 bases in the middle. CDR3 DNA sequence: TGTGCCAGCAGTTCTCAGGGGTCCAATGAGCAGTTCTTC. It specifies CASSSQGSNEQFF.

The sample holds a few counts of this clonotype. This chain uses TRBV18 with TRBJ2-7, with D unresolved. The length of the CDR3 is 12 residues. The V end was cut by 4 bases, the J end by 2 bases, with 6 bases between. Germline-derived CDR1 and CDR2 are KGHSH and LQKENI. CDR3: CASSLDTYEQYF. DNA for the CDR3: TGTGCCAGCTCACTTGACACCTACGAGCAGTACTTC.

This clonotype occurred a few times. This chain links TRBV10-3 with TRBJ2-5; D not resolved. Trimming left V 2 bases short and J 2 bases short, with 9 bases between. The CDR3 extends over 14 amino acids. Germline V gives CDR1 ENHRY, CDR2 SYGVKD. The CDR3 region is CAISEGFGQETQYF. The CDR3 DNA is TGTGCCATCAGTGAGGGGTTTGGTCAAGAGACCCAGTACTTC.

The V and J genes are TRBV6-1 and TRBJ2-1, with 8 bases aligning to TRBD2. The CDR3 consists of 15 residues. The ends lost 6 bases at V and 4 bases at J; junction bases unmatched: 8. Germline-derived CDR1 and CDR2 are MNHNS and SASEGT. The CDR3 spells CASSLLAGIYNEQFF. DNA of the CDR3: TGTGCCAGCAGCCTTCTAGCGGGCATATACAATGAGCAGTTCTTC.

This clonotype appeared a few times. The chain joins TRBV6-2 or TRBV6-3 to TRBJ2-7, with TRBD1 matching 8 bases. The trim removed 9 bases at V and 0 bases at J, leaving 4 bases unmatched. CDR3 length: 13 amino acids. Germline CDR1 reads MNHEY; CDR2 reads SVGEGT. The CDR3 sequence: CASGQGPSYEQYF. For the CDR3, the DNA is TGTGCCAGTGGACAGGGCCCCTCCTACGAGCAGTACTTC.

In its sample, this clonotype was seen a few times. The gene calls are TRBV3-1 and TRBJ2-7, with D perhaps matching TRBD2 (6 bases). The CDR3 loop spans 16 amino acids. V was pared by 4 bases and J by 3 bases, with 19 bases between. The germline gives CDR1 LGHDT, CDR2 YNNKEL (reference sequence). CDR3 nucleotides: TGTGCCAGCAGCCGGAACCCGGGACTCTCGGGCTACGAGCAGTACTTC. It is translated as CASSRNPGLSGYEQYF.

There are a few counts of this clonotype. The CDR3 nucleotides read TGCAGCGTCCCCTTGGACGGGTCCTCCTATAATTCACCCCTCCACTTT. Its protein is CSVPLDGSSYNSPLHF. This chain uses TRBV29-1 with TRBJ1-6; D call uncertain. This CDR3 contains 16 residues. V was trimmed by 6 bases and J by 0 bases, leaving 15 bases between them. Per the germline V gene, CDR1 is SQVTM and CDR2 is ANQGSEA.

This clonotype showed up just a few times. This chain uses TRBV6-1 with TRBJ2-1; 7 bases are shared with TRBD1. Per the germline V gene, CDR1 is MNHNS and CDR2 is SASEGT. CDR3 length equals 13 residues. Losses at the gene ends were 5 bases for V and 10 bases for J; bases not matched to a gene: 8. The CDR3 bases are TGTGCCAGCAGTATCAGACAGGGTCGGGAGCAGTTCTTC. Translating it yields CASSIRQGREQFF.

The gene calls are TRBV19 and TRBJ1-5; D possibly corresponds to TRBD1 (5 bases). CDR3 length equals 14 residues. V lost 9 bases and J lost 5, with 17 bases in between. Germline CDR1 reads LNHDA; CDR2 reads SQIVND (reference sequence). The CDR3 reads CASRMGVRDQPQHF. The DNA for the CDR3 is TGTGCCAGCAGAATGGGGGTCCGGGATCAGCCCCAGCATTTT.